The 31 T cell receptor beta chains below come from one sample, sequenced in a study of cytotoxic CD8 clonotypes in ibrutinib-treated CLL. Some clones are missing from TCRdb's copy, which holds only in-frame ones; the method was immunoSEQ multiplex PCR. This sample has 55,000 to 85,000 clones, with about nine tenths found just once. Specimen: PBMCs, collected after 12 months of ibrutinib treatment. These receptors were taken from a human donor with chronic lymphocytic leukemia.

The V gene is TRBV19, the J gene TRBJ1-5; TRBD1 might be the D (5 bases). This CDR3 region has 18 residues. Germline loops: CDR1 LNHDA, CDR2 SQIVND (reference sequence). Trimming took off 3 bases at V and 1 base at J, with 19 bases between the two ends. The CDR3 DNA reads as TGTGCCAGTAGTATCCCGGGGGAGGGCTTGAGGAGCAATCAGCCCCAGCATTTT. Protein sequence: CASSIPGEGLRSNQPQHF.

The rearrangement joins TRBV6-1 to TRBJ2-5; D gene unclear. The germline V gene has CDR1 MNHNS and CDR2 SASEGT. The CDR3 extends over 14 amino acids. Between the trimmed V and J ends, which lost 4 bases and 4 bases, there was a span of 13 bases. In DNA form, the CDR3 reads TGTGCCAGCAGTGTTACTTTCCTATCAGAGACCCAGTACTTC. It is translated as CASSVTFLSETQYF.

The rearrangement uses TRBV5-1 and TRBJ1-1, with D maybe TRBD1 (6 bases). The CDR3 length is 14 residues. Germline CDR1 and CDR2: SGHRS and YFSETQ. V was trimmed by 1 base and J by 6 bases, leaving 13 bases between them. CDR3 in amino acids: CASSLTGSSAEAFF. The DNA for the CDR3 is TGCGCCAGCAGCTTGACAGGGTCGTCCGCTGAAGCTTTCTTT.

CDR3 sequence (DNA): TGTGCCTGGAGTCGAACCCGGGACGGCCACAATGAGCAGTTCTTC. Residues: CAWSRTRDGHNEQFF. The rearrangement uses TRBV30 and TRBJ2-1; D possibly matches TRBD1 or TRBD2 (5 bases each). V lost 2 bases and J lost 5, with 16 bases in between. This CDR3 spans 15 amino acids. CDR1 and CDR2 from the germline V gene are GTSNPN and SVGIG (reference sequence).

This sequence joins TRBV7-2 and TRBJ1-5; the D is unclear. Trimming took 1 base from V and 6 from J, leaving 7 bases between them. This CDR3 contains 13 residues. CDR1 and CDR2 from the germline V gene are SGHTA and FQGNSA. As DNA, the CDR3 is TGTGCCAGCAGCTTAGGGGTAGGTCAGCCCCAGCATTTT. Its protein product is CASSLGVGQPQHF.

This clone has more than one count but fewer than ten. The chain joins TRBV7-9 to TRBJ2-7; 13 nucleotides line up with TRBD2. CDR3 length: 16 residues. Per germline, CDR1 SEHNR and CDR2 FQNEAQ (reference sequence). The junction had 9 bases not matched to a gene; V was cut back by 5 bases and J by 5 bases. CDR3 nucleotides: TGTGCCAGCAGCGCCCCCCCCGGGACTAGCGGGGACGAGCAGTACTTC. This encodes CASSAPPGTSGDEQYF.

The CDR3 here is CASSLGTGAQTSYNEQFF. The CDR3 DNA reads TGTGCCAGCAGCTTAGGGACAGGAGCCCAGACCTCCTACAATGAGCAGTTCTTC. The chain combines TRBV7-9 with TRBJ2-1; 7 nucleotides align to TRBD1. The CDR3 spans 18 residues. V shed 1 base, J shed 0 bases, and the junction held 9 bases outside the gene matches. The germline V gene encodes CDR1 SEHNR and CDR2 FQNEAQ (reference sequence).

V usage is TRBV5-1 and J usage is TRBJ2-3; 10 positions match TRBD1. Trimming at V came to 3 bases and at J to 6 bases, leaving 1 base not matched to a gene. The CDR3 length is 13 residues. The germline CDR1 and CDR2 sequences are SGHRS and YFSETQ. The CDR3 loop is CASSSDRGDTQYF. CDR3 bases: TGCGCCAGCAGCTCGGACAGGGGGGATACGCAGTATTTT.

This clone was observed a single time. The chain carries TRBV18 and TRBJ2-7; 10 bases are a match to TRBD2. CDR3 length: 17 residues. Germline V CDR1 and CDR2: KGHSH, LQKENI. V gave up 5 bases and J gave up 6 bases; unmatched junction bases: 16. As DNA, the CDR3 is TGTGCCAGCTCAGTTCATAGCGGGAGGCCCCCCCCGCGCGAGCAGTACTTC. Its protein is CASSVHSGRPPPREQYF.

The count of this clone is one. The CDR3 bases are TGTGCCAGCAGTTACGGTAGTTTGGTATCGTATGGCTACACCTTC. It yields the protein CASSYGSLVSYGYTF. The gene calls are TRBV6-5 and TRBJ1-2; no definite D call. This CDR3 comprises 15 residues. CDR1 and CDR2 from the germline V gene are MNHEY and SVGAGI. The V end lost 2 bases, the J end lost 5 bases, and 15 bases lay between the germline ends.

V and J are TRBV6-5 and TRBJ2-7; D remains unclear. Trimming left V 2 bases short and J 0 bases short, with 5 bases between. CDR3 length: 13 residues. Germline assignment: CDR1 MNHEY and CDR2 SVGAGI. This CDR3 reads CASSYRSSYEQYF. The CDR3 DNA sequence: TGTGCCAGCAGTTACAGGAGCTCCTACGAGCAGTACTTC.

The chain recombines TRBV11-2 with TRBJ2-5; D uncertain. CDR3 length equals 15 residues. The germline V gene has CDR1 SGHAT and CDR2 FQNNGV. V was clipped by 0 bases and J by 2 bases, with 10 bases between them. CDR3 coding DNA: TGTGCCAGCAGCTTAGATATCGGAACTCAAGAGACCCAGTACTTC. This codes for CASSLDIGTQETQYF.

The rearrangement links TRBV12-5 to TRBJ1-4; TRBD1 matches 9 bases. This CDR3 region has 16 residues. CDR1 is LGHNT and CDR2 is FRNRAP in the germline V gene. The trim removed 5 bases at V and 7 bases at J, leaving 11 bases unmatched. The CDR3 sequence: CASGNFLGTGSEKLFF. CDR3 coding DNA: TGTGCTAGTGGTAACTTTCTCGGGACAGGGAGTGAAAAACTGTTTTTT.

V usage is TRBV19 and J usage is TRBJ2-6; no clear D. Trimming cost V 3 bases and J 0 bases, with 6 bases left between them. The CDR3 has 15 amino acids. CDR1 LNHDA and CDR2 SQIVND come from the germline V gene (reference sequence). The CDR3 nucleotides read TGTGCCAGTAGTATTACAGTCTCTGGGGCCAACGTCCTGACTTTC. Protein product: CASSITVSGANVLTF.

Regarding this clone: Mismatch with germline at one junction end may stem from a read error. The chain combines TRBV7-9 with TRBJ1-1; D may be TRBD1 (5 bases). The germline V gene has CDR1 SEHNR and CDR2 FQNEAQ (reference sequence). This CDR3 spans 13 amino acids. CDR3 in amino acids: CASSVAGLPEAFF. The DNA of the CDR3 is TGTGCCAGCAGCGTAGCAGGGTTGCCTGAAGCTTTCTTT.

The chain joins TRBV15 to TRBJ2-4; 10 bases are shared with TRBD1. The CDR3 contains 17 residues. The V and J ends lost 6 bases and 7 bases, in that order; junction bases with no gene match: 15. Germline lookup yields CDR1 LNHNV and CDR2 YYDKDF (reference sequence). CDR3 coding DNA: TGTGCCACCAGACGCACTCTCGGGGGACAGGGGTCCAACATTCAGTACTTC. Its translation: CATRRTLGGQGSNIQYF. The whole variable domain, remainder taken from reference TRBV15 and TRBJ2-4, is DAMVIQNPRYQVTQFGKPVTLSCSQTLNHNVMYWYQQKSSQAPKLLFHYYDKDFNNEADTPDNFQSRRPNTSFCFLDIRSPGLGDTAMYLCATRRTLGGQGSNIQYFGAGTRLSVL.

This clone was detected ten times or more. The chain uses TRBV18 and TRBJ1-3, with D perhaps matching TRBD1 (5 bases). Per germline, CDR1 KGHSH and CDR2 LQKENI. V lost 0 bases and J lost 2, with 17 bases in between. This CDR3 comprises 18 residues. The CDR3 bases are TGTGCCAGCTCACCACCATGGGACTTCGGAGAGGCTGGAAACACCATATATTTT. Translating it yields CASSPPWDFGEAGNTIYF.

CDR3 protein: CASRPLPSSETQYF. The DNA of the CDR3 is TGCGCCAGCCGGCCACTCCCTAGTTCGGAGACCCAGTACTTC. The V call is TRBV5-1, the J call TRBJ2-5; D gene unclear. Trimming removed 7 bases at V and 5 bases at J, with 18 bases between. Germline V CDR1 and CDR2: SGHRS, YFSETQ. CDR3 length: 14 amino acids.

The V gene is TRBV28, the J gene TRBJ1-1, with D possibly TRBD1 on 6 matching bases. CDR1 is MDHEN, CDR2 SYDVKM, per germline. V was pared by 6 bases and J by 5 bases, with 19 bases between. The CDR3 totals 15 residues. The CDR3 region is CASRDSQSLETEAFF. Here the CDR3 DNA reads TGTGCCAGCAGGGACAGCCAAAGTTTAGAGACTGAAGCTTTCTTT.

This clone was observed a handful of times. This sequence joins TRBV19 and TRBJ1-1; TRBD1 is a possible D gene (6 bases). This CDR3 contains 14 residues. Looked up from germline, CDR1 is LNHDA and CDR2 is SQIVND (reference sequence). The V and J ends lost 6 bases and 5 bases respectively, with 16 bases between them. The CDR3 nucleotides are TGTGCCAGTAGGCACCCAGGGGAAAGGACTGAAGCTTTCTTT. Protein sequence: CASRHPGERTEAFF. The entire variable domain, with the rest obtained from reference TRBV19 and TRBJ1-1, is as follows: DGGITQSPKYLFRKEGQNVTLSCEQNLNHDAMYWYRQDPGQGLRLIYYSQIVNDFQKGDIAEGYSVSREKKESFPLTVTSAQKNPTAFYLCASRHPGERTEAFFGQGTRLTVV.

The chain links TRBV5-1 to TRBJ2-2; 7 nucleotides match TRBD1. This CDR3 has 19 amino acids. CDR1 and CDR2 (germline): SGHRS, YFSETQ. Trimming took 0 bases from V and 4 from J; bases not matched to a gene: 15. Here the CDR3 reads CASSLAPDRQIRGTGELFF. CDR3 sequence (DNA): TGCGCCAGCAGCTTGGCCCCGGACAGGCAGATACGAGGCACCGGGGAGCTGTTTTTT.

This clone was seen only once. CDR3 bases: TGTGCCATCAGTCATCCGGGTAGGGATGAAAAACTGTTTTTT. This sequence encodes CAISHPGRDEKLFF. This sequence joins TRBV10-3 and TRBJ1-4; D is unclear. The germline V and J ends were trimmed by 5 bases and 6 bases, with 13 bases remaining between them. CDR1 ENHRY and CDR2 SYGVKD come from the germline V gene. CDR3 length: 14 residues.

The chain couples TRBV7-9 to TRBJ2-1; 12 bases are shared with TRBD2. The CDR3 is made up of 15 amino acids. The V gene end was trimmed by 6 bases and the J gene end by 7 bases; junction bases not matched to a gene: 7. Per the germline V gene, CDR1 is SEHNR and CDR2 is FQNEAQ (reference sequence). The CDR3 sequence is CASSLLAGGVNEQFF. CDR3 in DNA: TGTGCCAGCAGTTTACTAGCGGGAGGTGTAAATGAGCAGTTCTTC.

The genes are TRBV7-2 and TRBJ2-1; unclear D gene. The CDR3 is 14 amino acids. V gave up 5 bases and J gave up 4 bases, with 12 bases separating them. Germline CDR1 SGHTA, CDR2 FQGNSA. This CDR3 reads CASSHVYRYNEQFF. The CDR3 DNA follows: TGTGCCAGCAGCCACGTGTACCGTTACAATGAGCAGTTCTTC.

The rearrangement uses TRBV5-6 and TRBJ2-3, with D unresolved. This CDR3 contains 13 residues. Germline V CDR1 and CDR2: SGHDT, YYEEEE. Trimming shortened V by 4 bases and J by 4 bases, and 10 bases separated the two germline ends. Here the CDR3 reads CASSQQQADTQYF. CDR3 DNA: TGTGCCAGCAGCCAACAACAAGCAGATACGCAGTATTTT. The full variable domain, rest sourced from reference TRBV5-6 and TRBJ2-3, is DAGVTQSPTHLIKTRGQQVTLRCSPKSGHDTVSWYQQALGQGPQFIFQYYEEEERQRGNFPDRFSGHQFPNYSSELNVNALLLGDSALYLCASSQQQADTQYFGPGTRLTVL.

This clone was counted a few times. The V gene is TRBV7-2, the J gene TRBJ1-1; D might be TRBD1 (6 bases). This CDR3 is 15 amino acids long. V dropped 1 base and J dropped 0 bases, with 9 bases sitting between them. Looked up from germline, CDR1 is SGHTA and CDR2 is FQGNSA. The CDR3 bases are TGTGCCAGCAGCTTAGGGACAGTGATGAACACTGAAGCTTTCTTT. It specifies CASSLGTVMNTEAFF.

This chain links TRBV11-2 with TRBJ2-7, with a weak D call TRBD2 (5 bases). Trimming removed 2 bases from V and 5 bases from J, with 16 bases in between. Germline values: CDR1 SGHAT, CDR2 FQNNGV. CDR3 size: 15 residues. The CDR3 spells CASSLRRGGYDEQYF. Here the CDR3 DNA reads TGTGCCAGCAGCTTACGGCGAGGCGGGTACGACGAGCAGTACTTC.

This chain uses TRBV11-3 with TRBJ2-1; possible D gene TRBD2, 6 bases. Looked up from germline, CDR1 is SGHNT and CDR2 is YENEEA. CDR3 length: 15 amino acids. Trimming pared 6 bases from V and 10 bases from J, leaving 22 bases between. In DNA form, the CDR3 reads TGTGCCAGCAGTTGGTCGGGGAGAAGTGCGGGAGAGCAGTTCTTC. This sequence encodes CASSWSGRSAGEQFF.

The CDR3 reads CASSYGQGNYGYTF. DNA for the CDR3: TGTGCCAGCAGTTATGGACAGGGTAACTATGGCTACACCTTC. This chain links TRBV28 with TRBJ1-2, with 8 bases that match TRBD1. Germline CDR1 and CDR2: MDHEN and SYDVKM. The CDR3 has 14 residues. J was trimmed by 1 base and V by 4 bases; bases with no gene match: 2.

This chain joins TRBV28 and TRBJ1-1; 8 bases are shared with TRBD1. Germline loops: CDR1 MDHEN, CDR2 SYDVKM. The ends lost 6 bases at V and 4 bases at J; junction bases unmatched: 4. The CDR3 spans 13 residues. CDR3 nucleotide sequence: TGTGCCAGCAGGGGACAGGCTCTCACTGAAGCTTTCTTT. Translating it yields CASRGQALTEAFF.

The V and J genes are TRBV5-6 and TRBJ1-2; D remains ambiguous. CDR3 length: 16 residues. Germline V gene data show CDR1 as SGHDT and CDR2 as YYEEEE. The V end was cut by 2 bases, the J end by 5 bases, with 19 bases between. The CDR3 spells CASSFSSYGSQYGYTF. CDR3 coding DNA: TGTGCCAGCAGCTTTTCCTCGTACGGGTCGCAGTATGGCTACACCTTC. Drawing the rest from reference TRBV5-6 and TRBJ1-2, the complete variable domain is DAGVTQSPTHLIKTRGQQVTLRCSPKSGHDTVSWYQQALGQGPQFIFQYYEEEERQRGNFPDRFSGHQFPNYSSELNVNALLLGDSALYLCASSFSSYGSQYGYTFGSGTRLTVV.